These 26 T cell receptor beta chains originate from one sample sequenced in a study of blood T cell repertoires in COVID-19 (TCRdb year 2020). The library was produced with the immunoSEQ multiplex PCR assay. TCRdb took this table from immuneACCESS and kept in-frame rearrangements with V and J called. Such tables lack part of the clones; where checked against another copy, unresolved V genes explain under half of the gap, and the rest is unexplained. Recorded for this sample are about 190,000 clones; around nine tenths of them occurred a single time. The ten largest clones capture 5% to 6.5% of the sample. Sample: peripheral blood. The receptors were sampled from a man aged 35 to 55 with active or convalescent COVID-19.

V is TRBV5-1 and J is TRBJ2-5; 9 bases are shared with TRBD1. The CDR3 loop spans 14 amino acids. Germline values: CDR1 SGHRS, CDR2 YFSETQ. The ends lost 3 bases at V and 6 bases at J; junction bases unmatched: 6. The CDR3, as DNA: TGCGCCAGCAGCTCGGGGACAGGGATGAAGACCCAGTACTTC. Its protein product is CASSSGTGMKTQYF.

J is TRBJ1-1 and V is TRBV28, with 9 bases lining up with TRBD1. The CDR3 has 17 residues. The junction had 10 bases not matched to a gene; V was cut back by 5 bases and J by 0 bases. Germline V gene lookup returns CDR1 MDHEN and CDR2 SYDVKM. The CDR3 bases are TGTGCCAGCAGTCCGGGACAGGGCTTATCTATGAACACTGAAGCTTTCTTT. Residues: CASSPGQGLSMNTEAFF.

The J gene is TRBJ1-4, the V gene TRBV3-1 (or the pseudogene TRBV3-2); 8 nucleotides agree with TRBD1. Germline assignment: CDR1 LGHDT and CDR2 YNNKEL (reference sequence). This CDR3 is 15 amino acids long. The J segment lost 6 bases and the V segment lost 4 bases, leaving 7 bases of the junction unmatched. This CDR3 is CASSRRQGSDEKLFF. CDR3 coding DNA: TGTGCCAGCAGCCGACGACAGGGGAGCGATGAAAAACTGTTTTTT.

This chain joins TRBV7-2 and TRBJ1-1; D unresolved. CDR1 and CDR2 (germline): SGHTA, FQGNSA. Trimming took 2 bases from V and 1 from J, leaving 11 bases between them. CDR3 length: 15 residues. CDR3 sequence: CASSLSLQANTEAFF. The CDR3, as DNA: TGTGCCAGCAGCTTATCACTACAAGCGAACACTGAAGCTTTCTTT.

The chain combines TRBV18 with TRBJ1-1, with D unresolved. The CDR3 length is 14 residues. V was pared by 0 bases and J by 4 bases, with 9 bases between. Germline-derived CDR1 and CDR2 are KGHSH and LQKENI. CDR3 residues: CASSPPEGSTEAFF. The CDR3 coding sequence is TGTGCCAGCTCACCACCGGAGGGATCCACTGAAGCTTTCTTT.

This clone was detected only once. The gene calls are TRBV6-2 or TRBV6-3 and TRBJ2-2, with D unclear. The CDR3 covers 17 residues. In germline, CDR1 is MNHEY, CDR2 SVGEGT. V shed 2 bases and J shed 0 bases, with 13 bases lying between them. CDR3 amino acids: CASSYVRHSANTGELFF. The CDR3 DNA reads TGTGCCAGCAGTTACGTGCGACACTCCGCGAACACCGGGGAGCTGTTTTTT.

This chain uses TRBV6-1 with TRBJ1-5; 8 bases agree with TRBD1. This CDR3 has 16 residues. Unmatched junction bases numbered 6, after V lost 3 bases and J lost 2 bases. Germline CDR1 and CDR2: MNHNS and SASEGT. CDR3 nucleotides: TGTGCCAGCAGTGACCGACAGGGGATCGGCAATCAGCCCCAGCATTTT. Its protein is CASSDRQGIGNQPQHF.

The V and J genes are TRBV7-2 and TRBJ2-2; D uncertain. V gave up 6 bases and J gave up 0 bases, with 8 bases separating them. The CDR3 length is 14 residues. In germline, CDR1 is SGHTA, CDR2 FQGNSA. The CDR3 sequence is CASRAQANTGELFF. The DNA for the CDR3 is TGTGCCAGCAGGGCACAAGCGAACACCGGGGAGCTGTTTTTT. Drawing the rest from reference TRBV7-2 and TRBJ2-2, the complete variable domain is GAGVSQSPSNKVTEKGKDVELRCDPISGHTALYWYRQSLGQGLEFLIYFQGNSAPDKSGLPSDRFSAERTGGSVSTLTIQRTQQEDSAVYLCASRAQANTGELFFGEGSRLTVL.

The CDR3 DNA reads as TGTGCCAGCACCTACGGACAGGGCTACACTGAAGCTTTCTTT. This sequence encodes CASTYGQGYTEAFF. This chain connects TRBV6-5 to TRBJ1-1; 8 nucleotides match TRBD1. The length of the CDR3 is 14 residues. Trimming took 7 bases from V and 3 from J; bases not matched to a gene: 7. Germline V gene data show CDR1 as MNHEY and CDR2 as SVGAGI.

The chain employs TRBV2 and TRBJ2-1, with 9 bases aligning to TRBD1. The length of the CDR3 is 14 residues. J lost 5 bases, V lost 8 bases, and 7 bases had no gene match. Germline V lookup: CDR1 SNHLY, CDR2 FYNNEI. The CDR3 spells CASPGTGRDNEQFF. The CDR3 nucleotides are TGTGCCAGCCCAGGGACAGGGAGAGACAATGAGCAGTTCTTC.

The CDR3 nucleotides are TGTGCCAGCAGACAGGGGAAAGAGACCCAGTACTTC. Protein: CASRQGKETQYF. The rearrangement joins TRBV2 to TRBJ2-5; 7 bases align to TRBD1. V lost 6 bases to trimming and J lost 3 bases; unmatched junction nucleotides: 1. The germline V gene encodes CDR1 SNHLY and CDR2 FYNNEI. The CDR3 totals 12 residues.

The sample holds one count of this clone. The rearrangement uses TRBV11-2 and TRBJ1-2, with D uncertain. CDR1 and CDR2 from the germline V gene are SGHAT and FQNNGV. V lost 5 bases and J 0 bases, leaving 4 bases between the germline ends. The CDR3 consists of 12 residues. The CDR3 region is CASSPTNYGYTF. CDR3 sequence (DNA): TGTGCCAGCAGCCCTACTAACTATGGCTACACCTTC.

This chain connects TRBV12-3 or TRBV12-4 to TRBJ2-1, with D tentatively TRBD1 (6 bases). V gave up 8 bases and J gave up 9 bases, with 17 bases separating them. This CDR3 is built from 13 residues. CDR3 sequence (DNA): TGTGCCAGCTCCTCCCCCCCAGGGGTTGAGCAGTTCTTC. Translation gives CASSSPPGVEQFF.

V and J are TRBV18 and TRBJ1-2, with 8 bases identical to TRBD1. Trimming at V came to 5 bases and at J to 7 bases, leaving 9 bases not matched to a gene. The CDR3 runs 14 residues. Germline V gene data show CDR1 as KGHSH and CDR2 as LQKENI. DNA of the CDR3: TGTGCCAGCTCAAAGGACAGGGCTATGTTTGGCTACACCTTC. It translates to CASSKDRAMFGYTF. The whole variable domain, remainder taken from reference TRBV18 and TRBJ1-2, is NAGVMQNPRHLVRRRGQEARLRCSPMKGHSHVYWYRQLPEEGLKFMVYLQKENIIDESGMPKERFSAEFPKEGPSILRIQQVVRGDSAAYFCASSKDRAMFGYTFGSGTRLTVV.

This clone showed up just a few times. V and J are TRBV18 and TRBJ1-5; 9 positions agree with TRBD1. Germline loops: CDR1 KGHSH, CDR2 LQKENI. V lost 4 bases to trimming and J lost 2 bases; unmatched junction nucleotides: 3. The CDR3 totals 15 residues. CDR3 coding DNA: TGTGCCAGCTCACGGACAGGGGACGGCAATCAGCCCCAGCATTTT. Translated: CASSRTGDGNQPQHF.

The chain has TRBV7-6 and TRBJ1-1, with 10 bases that match TRBD1. The CDR3 is made up of 19 amino acids. V lost 6 bases, J lost 3 bases, and 19 bases stayed unmatched. Per the germline V gene, CDR1 is SGHVS and CDR2 is FNYEAQ. CDR3 residues: CASRDGTPGQGSFHTEAFF. CDR3 sequence (DNA): TGTGCCAGCAGGGATGGAACCCCGGGACAGGGGTCATTTCACACTGAAGCTTTCTTT.

The chain has TRBV3-1 (or the pseudogene TRBV3-2) and TRBJ2-7; TRBD1 aligns across 11 bases. J lost 6 bases, V lost 7 bases, and 11 bases had no gene match. This CDR3 has 15 residues. CDR1 is LGHDT and CDR2 is YNNKEL in the germline V gene (reference sequence). The CDR3 nucleotides read TGTGCCAGCACGCAAAGGACAGGGGGCACCGGCGAGCAGTACTTC. Encoded protein: CASTQRTGGTGEQYF.

The V call is TRBV3-1 (or the pseudogene TRBV3-2), the J call TRBJ1-2, with 11 bases fitting TRBD1. The V and J ends lost 0 bases and 5 bases, in that order; junction bases with no gene match: 8. The CDR3 length is 17 residues. Germline V gives CDR1 LGHDT, CDR2 YNNKEL (reference sequence). The CDR3 coding sequence is TGTGCCAGCAGCCAAGATAGAGGGACAGGGGGAATATATGGCTACACCTTC. Its protein product is CASSQDRGTGGIYGYTF.

V gene TRBV6-5 combines with J gene TRBJ1-4; TRBD1 might be the D (6 bases). The ends were cut back, 2 bases at V and 8 bases at J, with 15 bases in the middle. Germline V CDR1 and CDR2: MNHEY, SVGAGI. This CDR3 contains 15 residues. Here the CDR3 DNA reads TGTGCCAGCAGTTACGCGACAGGTTCTGGAGAAAAACTGTTTTTT. Amino acid sequence: CASSYATGSGEKLFF.

This chain connects TRBV30 to TRBJ2-5; maybe TRBD2 (6 bases). The CDR3 spans 16 residues. The V gene lost 3 bases and the J gene lost 2 bases, with 19 bases spanning the gap. Germline V lookup: CDR1 GTSNPN, CDR2 SVGIG (reference sequence). The CDR3 sequence: CAWRHARIAAQETQYF. The DNA of the CDR3 is TGTGCCTGGAGGCACGCCCGGATAGCGGCGCAAGAGACCCAGTACTTC.

CDR3 in amino acids: CASSRGQGSVYGYTF. CDR3 sequence (DNA): TGTGCCAGCAGTCGGGGACAGGGGAGCGTCTATGGCTACACCTTC. J is TRBJ1-2 and V is TRBV5-4, with 10 bases matching TRBD1. Germline V gene lookup returns CDR1 SGHNT and CDR2 YYREEE (reference sequence). J lost 4 bases, V lost 5 bases, and 8 bases had no gene match. There are 15 residues in the CDR3. Full variable domain (outside the CDR3, taken from reference TRBV5-4 and TRBJ1-2): ETGVTQSPTHLIKTRGQQVTLRCSSQSGHNTVSWYQQALGQGPQFIFQYYREEENGRGNFPPRFSGLQFPNYSSELNVNALELDDSALYLCASSRGQGSVYGYTFGSGTRLTVV.

The gene calls are TRBV7-2 and TRBJ2-5; 7 bases map to TRBD2. Germline CDR1 SGHTA, CDR2 FQGNSA. This CDR3 comprises 15 residues. Trimming removed 1 base from V and 7 bases from J; junction bases left unmatched: 9. CDR3 region: CASSLVGGLRATQYF. The DNA of the CDR3 is TGTGCCAGCAGCTTAGTGGGAGGGTTGAGGGCGACCCAGTACTTC. Drawing the rest from reference TRBV7-2 and TRBJ2-5, the complete variable domain is GAGVSQSPSNKVTEKGKDVELRCDPISGHTALYWYRQSLGQGLEFLIYFQGNSAPDKSGLPSDRFSAERTGGSVSTLTIQRTQQEDSAVYLCASSLVGGLRATQYFGPGTRLLVL.

The sample holds one count of this clone. The chain combines TRBV10-3 with TRBJ1-4; no clear D. The CDR3 covers 14 residues. The V end lost 3 bases, the J end lost 8 bases, and 13 bases lay between the germline ends. Germline assignment: CDR1 ENHRY and CDR2 SYGVKD. In nucleotides, the CDR3 is TGTGCCATCAGTGACGTCTCAGGAGGCGAAAAACTGTTTTTT. This codes for CAISDVSGGEKLFF.

The sample holds a few counts of this clone. The chain has TRBV7-2 and TRBJ1-2; D possibly corresponds to TRBD1 (5 bases). Germline V lookup: CDR1 SGHTA, CDR2 FQGNSA. This CDR3 contains 14 residues. V lost 3 bases, J lost 4 bases, and 12 bases lay in between. CDR3 DNA: TGTGCCAGCAGCTTCCGAGGGGAGGGCTATGGCTACACCTTC. It encodes CASSFRGEGYGYTF.

The rearrangement links TRBV11-2 to TRBJ2-1; 9 bases map to TRBD2. CDR3 length: 15 residues. From germline, CDR1 is SGHAT and CDR2 FQNNGV. The V segment lost 6 bases and the J segment 0 bases; nucleotides outside the gene matches: 3. Written as DNA, the CDR3 is TGTGCCAGCAGTTCGACTAGCGGCTCCTACAATGAGCAGTTCTTC. It codes for CASSSTSGSYNEQFF.

V gene TRBV11-2 combines with J gene TRBJ1-4; 9 bases are a match to TRBD1. J was trimmed by 10 bases and V by 1 base; bases with no gene match: 1. The CDR3 is made up of 13 amino acids. Per germline, CDR1 SGHAT and CDR2 FQNNGV. DNA for the CDR3: TGTGCCAGCAGCTTAGGACAGGGGGGAAAACTGTTTTTT. Translating gives CASSLGQGGKLFF.